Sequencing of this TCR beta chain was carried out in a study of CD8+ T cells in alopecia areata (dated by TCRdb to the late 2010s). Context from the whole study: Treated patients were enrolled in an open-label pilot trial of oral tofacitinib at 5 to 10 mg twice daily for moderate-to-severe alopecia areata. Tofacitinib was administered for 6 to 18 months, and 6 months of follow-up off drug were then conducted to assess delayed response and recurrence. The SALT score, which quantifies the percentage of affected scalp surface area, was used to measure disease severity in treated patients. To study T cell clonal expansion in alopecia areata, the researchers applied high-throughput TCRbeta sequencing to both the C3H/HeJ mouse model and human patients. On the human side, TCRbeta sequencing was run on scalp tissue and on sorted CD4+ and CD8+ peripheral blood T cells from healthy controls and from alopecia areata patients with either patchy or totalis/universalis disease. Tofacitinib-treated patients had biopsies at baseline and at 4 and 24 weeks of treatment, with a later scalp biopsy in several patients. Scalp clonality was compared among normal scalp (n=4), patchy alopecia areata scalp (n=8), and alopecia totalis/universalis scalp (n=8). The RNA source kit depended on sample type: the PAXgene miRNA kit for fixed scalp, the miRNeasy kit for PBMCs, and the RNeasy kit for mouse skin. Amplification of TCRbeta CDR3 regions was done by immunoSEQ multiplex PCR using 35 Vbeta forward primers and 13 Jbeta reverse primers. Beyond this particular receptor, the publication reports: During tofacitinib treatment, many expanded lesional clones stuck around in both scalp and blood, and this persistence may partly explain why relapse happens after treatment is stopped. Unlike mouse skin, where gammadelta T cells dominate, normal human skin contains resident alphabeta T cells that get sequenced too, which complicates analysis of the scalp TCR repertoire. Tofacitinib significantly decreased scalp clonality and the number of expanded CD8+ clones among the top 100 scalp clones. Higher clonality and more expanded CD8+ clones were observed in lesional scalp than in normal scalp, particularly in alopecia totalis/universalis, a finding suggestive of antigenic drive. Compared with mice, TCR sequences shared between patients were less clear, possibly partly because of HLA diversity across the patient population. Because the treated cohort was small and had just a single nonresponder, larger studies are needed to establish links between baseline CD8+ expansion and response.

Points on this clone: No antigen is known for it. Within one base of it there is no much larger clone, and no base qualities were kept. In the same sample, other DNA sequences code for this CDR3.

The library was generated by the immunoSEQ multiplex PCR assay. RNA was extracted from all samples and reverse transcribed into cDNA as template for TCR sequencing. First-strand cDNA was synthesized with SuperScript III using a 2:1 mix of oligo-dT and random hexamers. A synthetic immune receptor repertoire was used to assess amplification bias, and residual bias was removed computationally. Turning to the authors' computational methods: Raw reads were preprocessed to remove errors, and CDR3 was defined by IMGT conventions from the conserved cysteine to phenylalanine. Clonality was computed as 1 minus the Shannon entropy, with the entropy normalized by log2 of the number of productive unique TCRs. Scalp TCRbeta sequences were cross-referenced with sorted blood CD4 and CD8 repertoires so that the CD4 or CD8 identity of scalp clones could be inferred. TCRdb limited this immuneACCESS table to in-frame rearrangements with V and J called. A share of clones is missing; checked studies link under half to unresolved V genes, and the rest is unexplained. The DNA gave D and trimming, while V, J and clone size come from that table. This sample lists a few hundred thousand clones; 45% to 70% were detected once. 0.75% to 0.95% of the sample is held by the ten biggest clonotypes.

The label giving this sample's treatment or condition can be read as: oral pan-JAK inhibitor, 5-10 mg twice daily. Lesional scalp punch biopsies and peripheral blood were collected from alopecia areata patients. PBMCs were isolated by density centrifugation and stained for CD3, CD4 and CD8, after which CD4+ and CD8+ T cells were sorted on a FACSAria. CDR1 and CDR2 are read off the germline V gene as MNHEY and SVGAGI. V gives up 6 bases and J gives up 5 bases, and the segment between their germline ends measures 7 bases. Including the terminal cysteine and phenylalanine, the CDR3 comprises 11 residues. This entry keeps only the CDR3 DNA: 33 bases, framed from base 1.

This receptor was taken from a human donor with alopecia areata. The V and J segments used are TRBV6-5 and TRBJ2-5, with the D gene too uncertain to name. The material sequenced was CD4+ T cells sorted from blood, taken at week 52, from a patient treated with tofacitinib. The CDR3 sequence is CASSSRETQYF. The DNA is TGTGCCAGCAGCTCAAGGGAGACCCAGTACTTC.